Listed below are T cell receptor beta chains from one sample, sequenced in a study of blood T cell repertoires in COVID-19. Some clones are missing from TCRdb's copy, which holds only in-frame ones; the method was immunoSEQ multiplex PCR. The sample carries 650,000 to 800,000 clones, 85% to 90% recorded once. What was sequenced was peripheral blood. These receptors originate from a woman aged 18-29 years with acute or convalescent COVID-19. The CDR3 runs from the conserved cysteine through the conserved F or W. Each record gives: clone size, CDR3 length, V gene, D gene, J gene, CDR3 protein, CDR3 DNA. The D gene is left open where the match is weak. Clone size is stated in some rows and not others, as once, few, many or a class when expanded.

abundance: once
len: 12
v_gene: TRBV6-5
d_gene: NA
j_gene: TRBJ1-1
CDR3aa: CASSSRDTEAFF
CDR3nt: TGTGCCAGCAGCAGCCGGGACACTGAAGCTTTCTTT

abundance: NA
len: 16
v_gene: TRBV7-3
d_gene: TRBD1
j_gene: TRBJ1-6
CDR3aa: CASSLTGRGPNSPLHF
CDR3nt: TGTGCCAGCAGCTTAACGGGCAGGGGGCCTAATTCACCCCTCCACTTT

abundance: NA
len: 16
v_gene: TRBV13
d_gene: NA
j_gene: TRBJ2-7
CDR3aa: CASSSGARGSSYEQYF
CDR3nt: TGTGCCAGCAGCTCAGGGGCCCGGGGGTCTTCCTACGAGCAGTACTTC

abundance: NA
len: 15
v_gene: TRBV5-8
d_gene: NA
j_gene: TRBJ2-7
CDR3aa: CASSLVAGTAYEQYF
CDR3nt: TGTGCCAGCAGCTTGGTCGCCGGCACAGCCTACGAGCAGTACTTC

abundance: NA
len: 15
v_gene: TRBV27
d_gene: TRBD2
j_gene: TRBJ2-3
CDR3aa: CASRGLAAGWDTQYF
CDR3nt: TGTGCCAGCAGGGGACTAGCGGCGGGGTGGGATACGCAGTATTTT

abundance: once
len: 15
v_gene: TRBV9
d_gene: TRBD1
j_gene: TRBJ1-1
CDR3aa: CASSARTGTNTEAFF
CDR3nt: TGTGCCAGCAGCGCACGGACAGGGACGAACACTGAAGCTTTCTTT

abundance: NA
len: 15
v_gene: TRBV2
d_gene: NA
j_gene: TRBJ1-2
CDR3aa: CASSVTQVANYGYTF
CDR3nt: TGTGCCAGCAGTGTTACGCAGGTAGCTAACTATGGCTACACCTTC

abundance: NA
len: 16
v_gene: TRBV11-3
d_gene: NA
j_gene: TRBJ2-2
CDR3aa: CASSDPGLFNTGELFF
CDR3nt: TGTGCCAGCAGCGACCCGGGACTTTTTAACACCGGGGAGCTGTTTTTT

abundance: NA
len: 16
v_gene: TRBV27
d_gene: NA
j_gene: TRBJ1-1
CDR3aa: CASSSLQGVANTEAFF
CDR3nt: TGTGCCAGCAGTTCTCTACAGGGAGTAGCGAACACTGAAGCTTTCTTT

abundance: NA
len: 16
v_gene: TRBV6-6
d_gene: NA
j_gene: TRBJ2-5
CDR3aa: CASSYPSRRGGETQYF
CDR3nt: TGTGCCAGCAGTTACCCCTCCAGGAGGGGGGGAGAGACCCAGTACTTC

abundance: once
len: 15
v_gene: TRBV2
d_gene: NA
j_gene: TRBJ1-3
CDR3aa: CASSESAGSGNTIYF
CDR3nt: TGTGCCAGCAGTGAATCAGCAGGCTCTGGAAACACCATATATTTT

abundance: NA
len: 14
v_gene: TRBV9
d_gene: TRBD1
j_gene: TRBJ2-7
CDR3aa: CASSSRDRGYEQYF
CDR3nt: TGTGCCAGCAGCTCCCGGGACAGGGGCTACGAGCAGTACTTC

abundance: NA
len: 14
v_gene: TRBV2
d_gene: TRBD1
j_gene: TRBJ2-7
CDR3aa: CASSVDRDLHEQYF
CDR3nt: TGTGCCAGCAGTGTGGACAGGGACCTCCACGAGCAGTACTTC

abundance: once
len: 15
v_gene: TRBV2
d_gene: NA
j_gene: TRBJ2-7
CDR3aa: CASSPRTGIGYEQYF
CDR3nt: TGTGCCAGCAGTCCGAGGACGGGAATAGGCTACGAGCAGTACTTC

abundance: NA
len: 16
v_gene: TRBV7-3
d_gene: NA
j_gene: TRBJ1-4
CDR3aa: CASSLTEGWENEKLFF
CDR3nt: TGTGCCAGCAGCTTAACGGAGGGGTGGGAGAATGAAAAACTGTTTTTT

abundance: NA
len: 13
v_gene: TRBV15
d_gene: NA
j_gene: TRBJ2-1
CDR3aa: CATSRGDSYEQFF
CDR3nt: TGTGCCACCAGCAGAGGAGACAGCTATGAGCAGTTCTTC

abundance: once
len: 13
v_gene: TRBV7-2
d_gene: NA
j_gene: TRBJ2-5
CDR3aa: CASSWQVQETQYF
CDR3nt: TGTGCCAGCAGCTGGCAGGTCCAAGAGACCCAGTACTTC

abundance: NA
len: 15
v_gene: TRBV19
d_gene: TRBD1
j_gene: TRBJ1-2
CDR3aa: CASSIGPDRNYGYTF
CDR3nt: TGTGCCAGTAGTATAGGGCCGGACAGGAACTATGGCTACACCTTC

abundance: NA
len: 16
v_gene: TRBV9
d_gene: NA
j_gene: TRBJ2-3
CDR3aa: CASSVGHGVFTDTQYF
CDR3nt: TGTGCCAGCAGCGTAGGACACGGGGTCTTCACAGATACGCAGTATTTT

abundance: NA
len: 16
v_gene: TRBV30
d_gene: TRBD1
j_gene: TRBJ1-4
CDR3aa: CAWRGQGYPGGEKLFF
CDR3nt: TGTGCCTGGAGAGGACAGGGATACCCAGGCGGTGAAAAACTGTTTTTT

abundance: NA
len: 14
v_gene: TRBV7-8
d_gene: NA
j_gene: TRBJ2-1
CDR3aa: CASSPRDSYNEQFF
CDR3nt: TGTGCCAGCAGCCCTAGGGACTCTTACAATGAGCAGTTCTTC

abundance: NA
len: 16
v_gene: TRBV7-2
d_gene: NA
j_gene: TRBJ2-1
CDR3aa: CASSIRDSQRGNEQFF
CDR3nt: TGTGCCAGCAGCATACGGGACTCCCAAAGAGGCAATGAGCAGTTCTTC

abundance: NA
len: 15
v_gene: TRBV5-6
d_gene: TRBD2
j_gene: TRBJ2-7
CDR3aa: CASSDGTSGEYEQYF
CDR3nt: TGTGCCAGCAGCGACGGGACTAGCGGTGAATACGAGCAGTACTTC

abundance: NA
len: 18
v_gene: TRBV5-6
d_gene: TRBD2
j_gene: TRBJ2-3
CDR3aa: CASSFLAGGIPSTDTQYF
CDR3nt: TGTGCCAGCAGCTTTCTAGCGGGGGGGATTCCTAGCACAGATACGCAGTATTTT

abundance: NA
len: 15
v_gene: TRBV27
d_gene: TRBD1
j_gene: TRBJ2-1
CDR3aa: CASSSGTGEYNEQFF
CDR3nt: TGTGCCAGCAGCTCCGGGACAGGGGAATACAATGAGCAGTTCTTC

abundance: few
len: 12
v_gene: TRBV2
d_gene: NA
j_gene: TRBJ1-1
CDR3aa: CASSEAVQEAFF
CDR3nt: TGTGCCAGCAGTGAAGCGGTACAGGAAGCTTTCTTT

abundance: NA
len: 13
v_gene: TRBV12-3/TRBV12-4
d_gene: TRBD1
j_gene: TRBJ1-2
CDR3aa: CASSGQGGNGYTF
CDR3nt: TGTGCCAGCAGTGGACAGGGAGGTAATGGCTACACCTTC

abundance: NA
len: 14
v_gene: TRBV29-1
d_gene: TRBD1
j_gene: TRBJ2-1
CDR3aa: CSVPSSTGYGEQFF
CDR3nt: TGCAGCGTTCCCTCCTCGACAGGGTACGGTGAGCAGTTCTTC

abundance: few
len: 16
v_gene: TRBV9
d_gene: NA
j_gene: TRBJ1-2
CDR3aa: CASSEGLDVTVYGYTF
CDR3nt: TGTGCCAGCAGCGAGGGATTGGATGTGACAGTCTATGGCTACACCTTC

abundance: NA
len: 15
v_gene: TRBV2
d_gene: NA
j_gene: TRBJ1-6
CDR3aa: CASSEGSGNNSPLHF
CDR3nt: TGTGCCAGCAGTGAAGGGTCAGGGAATAATTCACCCCTCCACTTT

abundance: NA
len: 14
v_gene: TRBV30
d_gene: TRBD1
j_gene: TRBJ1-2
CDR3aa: CAGTGTGANYGYTF
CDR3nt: TGTGCCGGAACCGGGACAGGGGCCAACTATGGCTACACCTTC

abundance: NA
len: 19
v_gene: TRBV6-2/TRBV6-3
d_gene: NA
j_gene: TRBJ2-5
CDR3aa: CASSYPNRRWGGHQETQYF
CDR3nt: TGTGCCAGCAGTTATCCGAATAGAAGGTGGGGGGGGCACCAAGAGACCCAGTACTTC

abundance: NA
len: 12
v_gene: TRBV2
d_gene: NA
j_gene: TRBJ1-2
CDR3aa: CASNRVLDGYTF
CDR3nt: TGTGCCAGCAACAGGGTGCTGGATGGCTACACCTTC

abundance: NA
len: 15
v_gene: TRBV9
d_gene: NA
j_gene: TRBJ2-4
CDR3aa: CASGRGSPFGDIQYF
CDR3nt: TGTGCCAGCGGGCGGGGCAGCCCCTTCGGGGACATTCAGTACTTC

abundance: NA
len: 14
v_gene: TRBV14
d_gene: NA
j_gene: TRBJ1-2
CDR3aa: CASSPSRGGGGYTF
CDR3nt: TGTGCCAGCAGCCCCTCCCGGGGAGGCGGAGGCTACACCTTC

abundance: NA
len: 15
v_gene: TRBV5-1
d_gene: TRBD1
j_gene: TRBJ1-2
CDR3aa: CASSSGQGSMSGYTF
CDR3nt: TGCGCCAGCAGCTCGGGACAGGGAAGTATGAGTGGCTACACCTTC

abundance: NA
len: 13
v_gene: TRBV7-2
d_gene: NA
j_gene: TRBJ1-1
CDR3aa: CASTQERGSEAFF
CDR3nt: TGTGCCAGCACCCAAGAACGAGGGAGTGAAGCTTTCTTT

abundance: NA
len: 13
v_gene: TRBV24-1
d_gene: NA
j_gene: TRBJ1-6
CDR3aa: CATSTGLNSPLHF
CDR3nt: TGTGCCACCAGCACAGGGCTTAATTCACCCCTCCACTTT

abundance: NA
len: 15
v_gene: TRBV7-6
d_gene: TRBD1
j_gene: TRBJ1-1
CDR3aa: CASSPRQGVYTEAFF
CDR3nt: TGTGCCAGCAGCCCGAGACAGGGAGTGTACACTGAAGCTTTCTTT

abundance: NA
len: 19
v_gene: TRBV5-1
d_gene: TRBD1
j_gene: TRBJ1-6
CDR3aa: CASSTPTGGDAKVCSPLHF
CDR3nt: TGCGCCAGCAGCACTCCGACAGGGGGCGATGCGAAGGTATGTTCACCCCTCCACTTT

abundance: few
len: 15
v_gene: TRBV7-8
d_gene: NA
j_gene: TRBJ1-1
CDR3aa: CASSSNDRRNTEAFF
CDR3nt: TGTGCCAGCAGCTCGAATGATAGGAGGAACACTGAAGCTTTCTTT

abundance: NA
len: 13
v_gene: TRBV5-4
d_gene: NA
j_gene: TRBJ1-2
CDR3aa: CASSLTGHYGYTF
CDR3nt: TGTGCCAGCAGCTTAACAGGGCATTATGGCTACACCTTC

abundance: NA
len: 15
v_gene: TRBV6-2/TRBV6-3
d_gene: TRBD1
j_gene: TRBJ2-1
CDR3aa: CASSAGQGYLNEQFF
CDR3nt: TGTGCCAGCAGTGCGGGACAGGGGTATTTGAATGAGCAGTTCTTC

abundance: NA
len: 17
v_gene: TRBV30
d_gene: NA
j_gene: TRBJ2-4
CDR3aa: CACQAPDRPLAKNIQYF
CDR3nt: TGTGCCTGTCAAGCCCCGGACAGACCACTAGCCAAAAACATTCAGTACTTC

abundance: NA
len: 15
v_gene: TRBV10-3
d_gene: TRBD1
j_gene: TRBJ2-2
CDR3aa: CANRQGTDDTGELFF
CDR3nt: TGTGCCAACCGACAGGGGACGGATGACACCGGGGAGCTGTTTTTT

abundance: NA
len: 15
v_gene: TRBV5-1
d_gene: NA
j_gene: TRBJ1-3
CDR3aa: CASSSPGSSGNTIYF
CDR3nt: TGCGCCAGCAGCTCGCCGGGGTCCTCTGGAAACACCATATATTTT

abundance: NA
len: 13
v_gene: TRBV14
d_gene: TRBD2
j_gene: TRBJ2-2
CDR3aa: CASSLGRAGELFF
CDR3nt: TGTGCCAGCAGCCTCGGGAGGGCCGGGGAGCTGTTTTTT

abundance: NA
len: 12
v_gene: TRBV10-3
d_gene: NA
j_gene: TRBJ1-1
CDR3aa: CATYHRGTEAFF
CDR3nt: TGTGCCACCTACCACCGGGGCACTGAAGCTTTCTTT

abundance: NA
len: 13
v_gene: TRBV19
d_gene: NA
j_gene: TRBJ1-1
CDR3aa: CASSAPPRNEAFF
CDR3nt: TGTGCCAGTAGTGCCCCCCCGAGGAATGAAGCTTTCTTT

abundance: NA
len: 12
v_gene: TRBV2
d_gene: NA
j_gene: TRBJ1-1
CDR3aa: CASRLDSPEAFF
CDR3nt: TGTGCCAGCAGGCTCGACAGCCCGGAAGCTTTCTTT

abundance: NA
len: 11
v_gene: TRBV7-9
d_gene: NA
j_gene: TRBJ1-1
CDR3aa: CASTRSTEAFF
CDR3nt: TGTGCCAGCACGAGGAGCACTGAAGCTTTCTTT

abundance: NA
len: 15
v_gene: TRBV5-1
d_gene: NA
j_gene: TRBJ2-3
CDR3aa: CASSLATDYTDTQYF
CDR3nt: TGCGCCAGCAGCTTGGCGACAGATTACACAGATACGCAGTATTTT

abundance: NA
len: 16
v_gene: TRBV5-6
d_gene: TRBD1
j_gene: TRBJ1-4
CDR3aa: CASSFIGTGNNEKLFF
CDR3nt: TGTGCCAGCAGCTTTATCGGGACAGGGAACAATGAAAAACTGTTTTTT

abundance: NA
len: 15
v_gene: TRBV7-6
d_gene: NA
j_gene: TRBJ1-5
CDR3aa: CASSPEQGEDQPQHF
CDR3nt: TGTGCCAGCAGCCCAGAACAGGGAGAGGATCAGCCCCAGCATTTT

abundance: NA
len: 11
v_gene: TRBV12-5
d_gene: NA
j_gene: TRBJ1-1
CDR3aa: CASGLALEAFF
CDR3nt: TGTGCTAGTGGTTTGGCCCTTGAAGCTTTCTTT

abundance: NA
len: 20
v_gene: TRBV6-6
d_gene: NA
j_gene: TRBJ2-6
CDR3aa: CASSSSSGAPEGAGANVLTF
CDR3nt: TGTGCCAGCAGCAGCAGCAGTGGGGCGCCAGAAGGAGCTGGGGCCAACGTCCTGACTTTC

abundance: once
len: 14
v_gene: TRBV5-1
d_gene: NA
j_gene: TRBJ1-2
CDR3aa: CASSLSGDNYGYTF
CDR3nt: TGCGCCAGCAGCTTATCAGGGGATAACTATGGCTACACCTTC